The rows below give T cell receptor beta chains drawn from one sample of a study of OX40 agonist ivuxolimab in advanced cancers. Assay: immunoSEQ multiplex PCR; the TCRdb copy retains only in-frame clones and omits some. The data contain 95,000 to 150,000 clones, 75% to 90% of them singletons. The sample in question was CD4+ or CD8+ T cells sorted from blood, obtained in a trial of the OX40 agonist ivuxolimab. The receptors stem from an adult with an advanced solid tumor such as melanoma, head and neck, liver or kidney cancer. The CDR3 runs from the conserved cysteine through the conserved F or W. D genes are given only for firm matches. A row's size may be missing; if present it is once, few, many or a size class.

>TRBV28|-|TRBJ2-1|-
TGTGCCAGCAGGGCCCGGACACTGGAGCAGTTCTTC
CASRARTLEQFF
>TRBV7-6|-|TRBJ1-5|-
TGTGCCAGCAGTCAGCTTGCCCCTGACTCCGGCCCCTATCAGCCCCAGCATTTT
CASSQLAPDSGPYQPQHF
>TRBV5-1|-|TRBJ2-5|-
TGCGCCAGCAGCCCCGTAAATTCCCAAGAGACCCAGTACTTC
CASSPVNSQETQYF
>TRBV28|-|TRBJ2-7|-
TGTGCCAGCAGTGCTTACTACGAGCAGTACTTC
CASSAYYEQYF
>TRBV15|-|TRBJ2-1|-
TGTGCCACCAGCAGAGATCGTCCCGGCAGTTGGGATGAGCAGTTCTTC
CATSRDRPGSWDEQFF
>TRBV25-1|-|TRBJ2-2|-
TGTGCCAGCAGTGATTCGGTCTTCAGGGCCGGGGAGCTGTTTTTT
CASSDSVFRAGELFF
>TRBV27|once|TRBJ2-7|-
TGTGCCAGCAGCCCCACAGGGAGAGAGCAGTACTTC
CASSPTGREQYF
>TRBV7-2|once|TRBJ2-7|-
TGTGCCAGCAGCTTACGAAACCACTACGAGCAGTACTTC
CASSLRNHYEQYF
>TRBV18|-|TRBJ2-4|TRBD2
TGTGCCAGCTCCCTCGGGGGGTCCCCCAGGAACATTCAGTACTTC
CASSLGGSPRNIQYF
>TRBV18|-|TRBJ1-2|TRBD1
TGTGCCAGCTCCCTCCGGGACAGGGGGATGAATGGCTACACCTTC
CASSLRDRGMNGYTF
>TRBV4-3|-|TRBJ1-2|TRBD1
TGCGCCAGCAGTCCCGACAGGGGGTACTATGGCTACACCTTC
CASSPDRGYYGYTF
>TRBV29-1|-|TRBJ2-1|TRBD2
TGCAGCGGCGAGCGGGGGGCCTCCTACAATGAGCAGTTCTTC
CSGERGASYNEQFF
>TRBV6-6|few|TRBJ1-6|-
TGTGCCATCCGGATCGACGGAAGAAATAATTCACCCCTCCACTTT
CAIRIDGRNNSPLHF
>TRBV19|-|TRBJ2-7|TRBD1
TGTGCCAGTACCGGGACAGGGGGCTCCTACGAGCAGTACTTC
CASTGTGGSYEQYF
>TRBV6-6|-|TRBJ2-5|-
TGTGCCAGCAGTTACTTAGGAGCAGTGCCGGGGACCCAGTACTTC
CASSYLGAVPGTQYF
>TRBV30|once|TRBJ2-5|-
TGTGCCTGGAGTATAAGATACCAAGAGACCCAGTACTTC
CAWSIRYQETQYF
>TRBV7-7|-|TRBJ2-1|TRBD2
TGTGCCAGCAGCAACGGGGCGGGTAGCGGGGGAAATGAGCAGTTCTTC
CASSNGAGSGGNEQFF
>TRBV28|-|TRBJ2-3|TRBD2
TGTGCCAGCAGTTCCTCGACTAGCGGGTGGACAGATACGCAGTATTTT
CASSSSTSGWTDTQYF
>TRBV7-9|-|TRBJ2-7|-
TGTGCCAGCAGCCGGGGGGCCGGCCGGGAGCAGTACTTC
CASSRGAGREQYF
>TRBV9|-|TRBJ1-4|-
TGTGCCAGCAGCCCGTCAGCCGTACCTAATGAAAAACTGTTTTTT
CASSPSAVPNEKLFF
>TRBV11-2|once|TRBJ1-2|TRBD1
TGTGCCAGCAGCGCAGACAGGGGCTTTAGCTATGGCTACACCTTC
CASSADRGFSYGYTF
>TRBV29-1|-|TRBJ1-2|-
TGCAGCGTTGGCCAGGGGTCGGGGTTGACCTATGGCTACACCTTC
CSVGQGSGLTYGYTF
>TRBV19|-|TRBJ1-2|-
TGTGCCATCTATTTAGGGACTCCTGGCTACACCTTC
CAIYLGTPGYTF
>TRBV7-9|-|TRBJ2-7|-
TGTGCCAGCAGCTTGGGTATGACTCCCTACGAGCAGTACTTC
CASSLGMTPYEQYF
>TRBV11-2|-|TRBJ2-5|-
TGTGCCAGCAGCTTCTCAGAAGAGACCCAGTACTTC
CASSFSEETQYF
>TRBV21-1|few|TRBJ1-5|-
TGTGCCAGCGGGGGGAGCAATCAGCCCCAGCATTTT
CASGGSNQPQHF
>TRBV4-2|-|TRBJ2-5|TRBD2
TGTGCCAGCAGCCTAGGACTAGCGGTTTACCAAGAGACCCAGTACTTC
CASSLGLAVYQETQYF
>TRBV18|-|TRBJ2-3|TRBD2
TGTGCCAGCTCACCGGGAGCGGGGAACACAGATACGCAGTATTTT
CASSPGAGNTDTQYF
>TRBV15|-|TRBJ2-7|-
TGTGCCACCAGCAGAGATAACCACGAGCAGTACTTC
CATSRDNHEQYF
>TRBV2|once|TRBJ2-7|-
TGTGCCAGCACGGGTGTTGGATCCTACGAGCAGTACTTC
CASTGVGSYEQYF
>TRBV28|-|TRBJ2-1|-
TGTGCCAGCAGTTTTGAACGGCCCATCACTGAGCAGTTCTTC
CASSFERPITEQFF
>TRBV19|-|TRBJ1-2|-
TGTGCCAGTGGGGGCGGCACCAACTATGGCTACACCTTC
CASGGGTNYGYTF
>TRBV7-8|-|TRBJ2-5|-
TGTGCCAGCAAGAATAGGTTTGGGGAGACCCAGTACTTC
CASKNRFGETQYF
>TRBV7-9|-|TRBJ2-5|-
TGTGCCAGCAGCTTGGACAGTAAAGAGACCCAGTACTTC
CASSLDSKETQYF
>TRBV28|-|TRBJ2-1|TRBD2
TGTGCCAGCAGTGATAGCGGGGGGGCCTTGGATGAGCAGTTCTTC
CASSDSGGALDEQFF
>TRBV28|-|TRBJ1-2|TRBD1
TGTGCCAGCAGTTCCGAGACAGGGTCCTATGGCTACACCTTC
CASSSETGSYGYTF
>TRBV7-2|-|TRBJ1-4|-
TGTGCCAGCAGCTTAGGGGTTGGGGAAAAACTGTTTTTT
CASSLGVGEKLFF
>TRBV16|-|TRBJ1-5|-
TGTGCCAGCAGCCCCGGCAGGGTTGGCAATCAGCCCCAGCATTTT
CASSPGRVGNQPQHF
>TRBV27|-|TRBJ1-1|-
TGTGCCAGCAGTTTGGGGACTTATGGTACTGAAGCTTTCTTT
CASSLGTYGTEAFF
>TRBV6-5|-|TRBJ1-5|-
TGTGCCAGCAGTTACTCGGGTACTAGCAATCAGCCCCAGCATTTT
CASSYSGTSNQPQHF
>TRBV7-2|-|TRBJ2-7|TRBD1
TGTGCCAGCAGCTTCGGACAGGGCTCCTACGAGCAGTACTTC
CASSFGQGSYEQYF
>TRBV6-6|-|TRBJ1-1|TRBD1
TGTGCCAGCAGTGACAGGGAGCGGGACACTGAAGCTTTCTTT
CASSDRERDTEAFF
>TRBV7-9|-|TRBJ1-3|-
TGTGCCAGCAGCTTTTTATCTGGAAACACCATATATTTT
CASSFLSGNTIYF
>TRBV4-2|-|TRBJ2-3|TRBD2
TGTGCCAGCAGCCAAGGGTCCAACGGGGGGAGGACAGATACGCAGTATTTT
CASSQGSNGGRTDTQYF
>TRBV7-2|-|TRBJ1-4|TRBD1
TGTGCCAGCAGCTTAAATGGACAGGGACTGCTTTTT
CASSLNGQGLLF
>TRBV28|-|TRBJ2-3|-
TGTGCCAGCAGTTTGGGACAAAGGGGGAGTTGGGCAGATACGCAGTATTTT
CASSLGQRGSWADTQYF
>TRBV7-2|-|TRBJ2-4|-
TGTGCCAGCAGCTTAGAGGCGAGGGGAGCCAAAAACATTCAGTACTTC
CASSLEARGAKNIQYF
>TRBV6-5|-|TRBJ1-2|-
TGTGCCAGCAGTTACTCGAGACAGAAGAGAGATGGCTACACCTTC
CASSYSRQKRDGYTF
>TRBV7-9|once|TRBJ1-4|-
TGTGCCAGCAGCTTAGAACAGCCTGGAGAAAAACTGTTTTTT
CASSLEQPGEKLFF